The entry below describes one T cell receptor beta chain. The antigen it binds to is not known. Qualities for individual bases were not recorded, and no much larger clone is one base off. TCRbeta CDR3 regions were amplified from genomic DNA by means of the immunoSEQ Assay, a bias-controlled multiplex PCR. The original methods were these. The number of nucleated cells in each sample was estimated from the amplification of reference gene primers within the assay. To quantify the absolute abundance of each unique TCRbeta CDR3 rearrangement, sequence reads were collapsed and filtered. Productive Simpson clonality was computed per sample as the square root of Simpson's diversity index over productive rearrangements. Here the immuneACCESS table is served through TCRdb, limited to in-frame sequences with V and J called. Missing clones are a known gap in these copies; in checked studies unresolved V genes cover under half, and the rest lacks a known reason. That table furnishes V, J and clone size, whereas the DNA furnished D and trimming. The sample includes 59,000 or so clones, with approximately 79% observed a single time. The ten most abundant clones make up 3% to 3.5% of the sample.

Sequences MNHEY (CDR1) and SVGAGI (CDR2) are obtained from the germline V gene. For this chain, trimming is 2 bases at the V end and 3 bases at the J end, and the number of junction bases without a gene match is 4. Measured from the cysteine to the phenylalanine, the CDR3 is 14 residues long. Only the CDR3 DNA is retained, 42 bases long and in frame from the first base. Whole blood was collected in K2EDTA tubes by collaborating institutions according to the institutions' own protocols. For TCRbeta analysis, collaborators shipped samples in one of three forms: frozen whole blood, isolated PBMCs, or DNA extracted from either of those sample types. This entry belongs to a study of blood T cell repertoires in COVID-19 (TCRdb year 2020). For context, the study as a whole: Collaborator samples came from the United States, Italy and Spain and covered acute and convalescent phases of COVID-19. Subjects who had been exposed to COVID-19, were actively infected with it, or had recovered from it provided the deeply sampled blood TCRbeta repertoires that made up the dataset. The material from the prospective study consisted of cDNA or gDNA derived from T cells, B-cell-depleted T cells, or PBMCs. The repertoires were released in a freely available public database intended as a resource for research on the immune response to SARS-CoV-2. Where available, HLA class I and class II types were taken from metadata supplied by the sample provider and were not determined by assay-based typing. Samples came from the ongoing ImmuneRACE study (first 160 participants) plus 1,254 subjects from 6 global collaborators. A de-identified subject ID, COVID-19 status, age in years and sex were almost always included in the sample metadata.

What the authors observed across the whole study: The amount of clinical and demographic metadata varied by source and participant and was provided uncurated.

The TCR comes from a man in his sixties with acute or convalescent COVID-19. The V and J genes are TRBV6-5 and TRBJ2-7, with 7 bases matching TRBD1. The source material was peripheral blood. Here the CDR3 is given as CASSYRDSLYEQYF. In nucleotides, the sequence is TGTGCCAGCAGTTACCGGGACAGTCTCTACGAGCAGTACTTC.